This T cell receptor (beta chain) was observed in a study of glioma-infiltrating T cells. Regarding the study as a whole: Gliomas, especially low-grade, showed above-expected tissue-blood divergence; non-neoplastic patients showed below.

The iRepertoire nested amplicon-rescue multiplex PCR amplified TCR alpha and beta CDR3s from RNA. TCRdb reanalysed the multiplex PCR reads using MiXCR and keeps one entry per CDR3 protein. The sample carries under 200,000 distinct CDR3 sequences, 25% to 35% recorded once. Worth noting for this clonotype: Its target is unknown. At one boundary the junction diverges from the germline segment, which might be a read error.

Germline CDR1 and CDR2: MNHNY and SVGAGI (reference sequence). The CDR3 spans 14 residues. Sequencing was carried out using glioma tissue, nonneoplastic brain tissue, or PBMCs (not recorded which). The sequence was collected from a human donor with low-grade glioma or glioblastoma, undergoing nonglioma brain surgery, or in good health (not recorded which). The chain uses TRBV6-6 and TRBJ2-2; no firm D call. This CDR3 is CASIYFWLPLSLFF. In DNA, the CDR3 is TGTGCCAGCATTTACTTTTGGCTACCCTTGTCTCTTTTTTTT.